Listed here are 4 T cell receptor beta chains from one sample, sequenced in a study of Tregs in tolerant kidney transplant recipients. Assay: immunoSEQ multiplex PCR; the TCRdb copy retains only in-frame clones and omits some. Here the sample spans approximately 66,000 clones, roughly 88% being singletons. The sample in question was Tregs from blood, obtained before the transplant. All receptors derive from a human donor who received a combined kidney and bone marrow transplant.

The CDR3 is CASSLAILGTNEKLFF. For the CDR3, the DNA is TGTGCCAGCAGCTTGGCGATCCTGGGGACTAATGAAAAACTGTTTTTT. The chain employs TRBV5-6 and TRBJ1-4; D is unresolved. Germline V gene sequence: CDR1 SGHDT, CDR2 YYEEEE. Trimming shortened V by 0 bases and J by 2 bases, and 11 bases separated the two germline ends. This CDR3 contains 16 residues.

The chain has TRBV10-1 and TRBJ2-5, with TRBD2 identical over 11 bases. Germline V CDR1 and CDR2: WNHNN, SYGVQD (reference sequence). The CDR3 has 19 residues. Germline trimming cut 3 bases from V and 2 bases from J; bases unmatched to any gene: 14. Written as DNA, the CDR3 is TGCGCCAGCAGTGAAACTAGCGGGAGACAGCTCAAGGAGCAAGAGACCCAGTACTTC. This gives the protein CASSETSGRQLKEQETQYF.

The chain carries TRBV4-1 and TRBJ2-2; D uncertain. In germline, CDR1 is MGHRA, CDR2 YSYEKL. This CDR3 region has 12 residues. Trimming cost V 1 base and J 7 bases, with 4 bases left between them. CDR3 sequence: CASSQVNGELFF. DNA for the CDR3: TGCGCCAGCAGCCAAGTTAACGGGGAGCTGTTTTTT.

J is TRBJ2-3 and V is TRBV7-6, with unresolved D. The CDR3 contains 14 residues. The germline V gene encodes CDR1 SGHVS and CDR2 FNYEAQ. Trimming stripped 10 bases from V and 1 base from J, with 15 bases between. Written as DNA, the CDR3 is TGTGCCACTCCCCAGGCTACCGGCACAGATACGCAGTATTTT. Translation: CATPQATGTDTQYF.